This T cell receptor (beta chain) was sequenced during a study of T cells after posttransplantation cyclophosphamide. Regarding the study as a whole: Skin or GI-infiltrating T cells shared few TRB sequences with blood. Recipient CMV seropositivity and CMV reactivation strongly tracked TRB clonality. Later post-transplant blood repertoires were often dominated by donor CD8+ memory clones.

Concerning this clone itself: Its antigen is undetermined.

A marrow graft followed busulfan-fludarabine conditioning, with cyclophosphamide on days +3 and +4. The data were produced by immunoSEQ multiplex PCR, yet TCRdb's version contains in-frame clones alone and is incomplete. The sample consists of fewer than 7,000 clones, approximately 94% of them appearing once. The germline CDR1 and CDR2 sequences are SGHVS and FQNEAQ. CDR3 length: 17 residues. V lost 4 bases and J lost 2; bases outside the gene matches: 5. Material: CD8+ T cells sorted from blood, obtained after allogeneic stem cell transplant with posttransplant cyclophosphamide. The source is a male patient in his sixties who received an allogeneic stem cell transplant from a related donor and was CMV-positive. Some T cells may trace back to the graft donor. The gene calls are TRBV7-8 and TRBJ2-3, with 14 nucleotides matching TRBD2. The CDR3 sequence is CASSSRTSGGHTDTQYF. The CDR3 coding sequence is TGTGCCAGCAGCTCGCGGACTAGCGGGGGGCACACAGATACGCAGTATTTT.